This TCR beta chain was identified in a study of shared clonotypes between healthy human individuals. Sequencing was performed with immunoSEQ multiplex PCR; in TCRdb, only in-frame clones are kept and a portion is missing. The sample yields about 2.3 million clones, 85% to 95% seen once. On this clone itself: No antigen is known for it.

Study-wide findings and caveats: Rarefaction analysis demonstrated incomplete sorted-subset sequencing notwithstanding large depth. Sequencing depth was expected to affect clonotype sharing among donors.

V was clipped by 4 bases and J by 3 bases, with 16 bases between them. Germline V CDR1 and CDR2: MRHNA, SNTAGT. This CDR3 contains 16 residues. The sequencing sample was made of naive CD4+ T cells from PBMCs. Documented subset: CD45RA+ positively selected. The origin of this receptor is a man younger than 35 in good health. Some clones in this sample may be carry-over from other donors' samples. This rearrangement joins TRBV6-4 to TRBJ2-1; D ambiguous. The CDR3 is CASSVSPRTDYNEQFF. In nucleotides, the CDR3 is TGTGCCAGCAGTGTCTCTCCCCGGACGGACTACAATGAGCAGTTCTTC.